The 27 T cell receptor beta chains reported below all come from one sample, sequenced in a study of cytomegalovirus exposure and HLA in healthy donors. With 60 Vbeta and 13 Jbeta primers, the PCR was carried out. Sequencing used immunoSEQ multiplex PCR; TCRdb keeps in-frame clones, though not all of them. This sample's clone table lists 200,000 to 250,000 clones. The specimen was PBMCs. The receptors shown here come from a woman aged 25 to 39 in good health and CMV-seropositive.

The chain uses TRBV6-5 and TRBJ1-3; D gene ambiguous. V lost 8 bases to trimming and J lost 4 bases, with 6 bases between them. The length of the CDR3 is 11 residues. CDR1 is MNHEY, CDR2 SVGAGI, per germline. CDR3 nucleotides: TGTGCCAGCGTTGGCGGAAACACCATATATTTT. Residues: CASVGGNTIYF.

The V call is TRBV9, the J call TRBJ2-3; D unresolved. The length of the CDR3 is 14 residues. CDR1 is SGDLS and CDR2 is YYNGEE in the germline V gene. Trimming left V 1 base short and J 4 bases short, with 10 bases between. DNA for the CDR3: TGTGCCAGCAGCGTAAGCGCGCGGCCAGATACGCAGTATTTT. It translates to CASSVSARPDTQYF.

The DNA for the CDR3 is TGTGCCAGCAGCGTCGGGACAGGGGGTATAGGCTACACCTTC. It specifies CASSVGTGGIGYTF. The V gene is TRBV9, the J gene TRBJ1-2; 11 nucleotides align to TRBD1. The junction had 5 bases not matched to a gene; V was cut back by 2 bases and J by 8 bases. This CDR3 is built from 14 residues. Germline CDR1 SGDLS, CDR2 YYNGEE.

This chain joins TRBV29-1 and TRBJ2-5; TRBD2 is a possible D gene (6 bases). The CDR3 spans 11 residues. CDR1 SQVTM and CDR2 ANQGSEA come from the germline V gene. Trimming shortened V by 3 bases and J by 8 bases, and 10 bases separated the two germline ends. The CDR3 loop is CSVEGGLTQYF. The CDR3 DNA sequence: TGCAGCGTTGAGGGTGGACTAACCCAGTACTTC. Complete variable domain (other parts from reference TRBV29-1 and TRBJ2-5): SAVISQKPSRDICQRGTSLTIQCQVDSQVTMMFWYRQQPGQSLTLIATANQGSEATYESGFVIDKFPISRPNLTFSTLTVSNMSPEDSSIYLCSVEGGLTQYFGPGTRLLVL.

This rearrangement joins TRBV9 to TRBJ2-2; 8 bases align to TRBD1. The V gene's germline CDR1 is SGDLS and CDR2 YYNGEE. J was trimmed by 6 bases and V by 1 base; bases with no gene match: 11. This CDR3 has 17 residues. The CDR3 spells CASSVLQGRGHPGELFF. The CDR3 DNA sequence: TGTGCCAGCAGCGTACTCCAGGGCAGGGGGCATCCCGGGGAGCTGTTTTTT.

The V and J genes are TRBV28 and TRBJ2-7; 9 bases map to TRBD1. The CDR3 totals 12 residues. Germline values: CDR1 MDHEN, CDR2 SYDVKM. With 5 bases clipped from V and 6 bases from J, the junction kept 2 bases outside the gene matches. In nucleotides, the CDR3 is TGTGCCAGCAGTCTGGACAGGGGCGAGCAGTACTTC. Amino acids: CASSLDRGEQYF.

The chain joins TRBV4-2 to TRBJ1-5, with no clear D. Germline V gene sequence: CDR1 LGHNA, CDR2 YNFKEQ. The CDR3 has 13 residues. Trimming shortened V by 6 bases and J by 6 bases, and 12 bases separated the two germline ends. The CDR3 bases are TGTGCCAGCAGTTTCGCGGGGTCTCAGCCCCAGCATTTT. This gives the protein CASSFAGSQPQHF.

The chain uses TRBV7-9 and TRBJ1-5, with D possibly being TRBD1 (5 bases). Trimming shortened V by 0 bases and J by 1 base, and 13 bases separated the two germline ends. Germline V gene data show CDR1 as SEHNR and CDR2 as FQNEAQ (reference sequence). The CDR3 runs to 17 residues. For the CDR3, the DNA is TGTGCCAGCAGCTTAGCGCTCCAGGGTAAAAGCAATCAGCCCCAGCATTTT. This codes for CASSLALQGKSNQPQHF.

The DNA for the CDR3 is TGTGCCAGCAGGACCGGGACAGCCACCTACGAGCAGTACTTC. Protein product: CASRTGTATYEQYF. The J gene is TRBJ2-7, the V gene TRBV28, with 7 bases that match TRBD1. V lost 6 bases to trimming and J lost 2 bases; unmatched junction nucleotides: 7. Germline V CDR1 and CDR2: MDHEN, SYDVKM. CDR3 length: 14 amino acids. Full variable domain (outside the CDR3, taken from reference TRBV28 and TRBJ2-7): DVKVTQSSRYLVKRTGEKVFLECVQDMDHENMFWYRQDPGLGLRLIYFSYDVKMKEKGDIPEGYSVSREKKERFSLILESASTNQTSMYLCASRTGTATYEQYFGPGTRLTVT.

V is TRBV5-1 and J is TRBJ2-7; 9 positions agree with TRBD1. Losses at the gene ends were 4 bases for V and 4 bases for J; bases not matched to a gene: 9. The CDR3 covers 15 residues. The V gene's germline CDR1 is SGHRS and CDR2 YFSETQ. CDR3 residues: CASSEPGQGAYEQYF. The CDR3 nucleotides read TGCGCCAGCAGCGAACCGGGACAGGGTGCTTACGAGCAGTACTTC.

V usage is TRBV6-1 and J usage is TRBJ1-2; 9 positions match TRBD1. J lost 8 bases, V lost 2 bases, and 3 bases had no gene match. Germline CDR1 MNHNS, CDR2 SASEGT. CDR3 size: 13 residues. CDR3 loop: CASSERDRDGYTF. Written as DNA, the CDR3 is TGTGCCAGCAGTGAAAGGGACAGGGACGGCTACACCTTC.

This chain links TRBV7-2 with TRBJ1-5, with TRBD1 matching 9 bases. Germline trimming cut 5 bases from V and 2 bases from J; bases unmatched to any gene: 4. The CDR3 totals 15 residues. From germline, CDR1 is SGHTA and CDR2 FQGNSA. CDR3 amino acids: CASSLRDRGNQPQHF. DNA for the CDR3: TGTGCCAGCAGCCTCAGGGACAGGGGCAATCAGCCCCAGCATTTT.

This sequence joins TRBV2 and TRBJ1-1; 7 bases match TRBD1. CDR3 size: 14 residues. Germline CDR1 SNHLY, CDR2 FYNNEI. V lost 3 bases and J lost 1; bases outside the gene matches: 2. The CDR3 is CASSEPGGNTEAFF. The DNA for the CDR3 is TGTGCCAGCAGTGAGCCAGGGGGGAACACTGAAGCTTTCTTT.

This chain connects TRBV13 to TRBJ2-2, with 9 bases fitting TRBD2. V lost 5 bases and J lost 8; bases outside the gene matches: 6. CDR3 length: 14 amino acids. Looked up from germline, CDR1 is PRHDT and CDR2 is FYEKMQ (reference sequence). DNA for the CDR3: TGTGCCAGCAGCCCGACTAGCGGTTGGGGGGAGCTGTTTTTT. Protein sequence: CASSPTSGWGELFF.

This CDR3 is CASSLYIGTEELFF. The CDR3 DNA follows: TGTGCCAGCTCACTATATATCGGGACAGAGGAGCTGTTTTTT. J is TRBJ2-2 and V is TRBV18, with 7 positions matching TRBD1. Trimming at V came to 4 bases and at J to 10 bases, leaving 9 bases not matched to a gene. This CDR3 comprises 14 residues. Germline CDR1 is KGHSH and CDR2 is LQKENI.

This sequence joins TRBV2 and TRBJ2-2; TRBD1 is a possible D gene (5 bases). This CDR3 has 16 amino acids. V was pared by 4 bases and J by 0 bases, with 12 bases between. From germline, CDR1 is SNHLY and CDR2 FYNNEI. CDR3 in amino acids: CASSGGIRANTGELFF. The CDR3 nucleotides are TGTGCCAGCAGTGGAGGAATCAGGGCGAACACCGGGGAGCTGTTTTTT.

This chain joins TRBV28 and TRBJ1-3; the D is unclear. The V gene's germline CDR1 is MDHEN and CDR2 SYDVKM. CDR3 length: 13 residues. V was shortened by 7 bases and J by 0 bases, with 7 bases between the two germline ends. CDR3 coding DNA: TGTGCCAGCAAAACCAGCTCTGGAAACACCATATATTTT. This encodes CASKTSSGNTIYF.

The chain has TRBV2 and TRBJ2-5, with 11 bases aligning to TRBD2. Germline CDR1 is SNHLY and CDR2 is FYNNEI. The CDR3 extends over 16 amino acids. V dropped 4 bases and J dropped 1; count of bases not matched to a gene: 5. This CDR3 reads CASSARGTSGQETQYF. In nucleotides, the CDR3 is TGTGCCAGCAGTGCCAGAGGGACTAGCGGCCAAGAGACCCAGTACTTC. The whole variable domain, remainder taken from reference TRBV2 and TRBJ2-5, is EPEVTQTPSHQVTQMGQEVILRCVPISNHLYFYWYRQILGQKVEFLVSFYNNEISEKSEIFDDQFSVERPDGSNFTLKIRSTKLEDSAMYFCASSARGTSGQETQYFGPGTRLLVL.

The chain links TRBV5-1 to TRBJ2-7; 10 positions agree with TRBD1. The CDR3 is 14 amino acids. Germline loops: CDR1 SGHRS, CDR2 YFSETQ. V shed 6 bases, J shed 5 bases, and the junction held 8 bases outside the gene matches. The CDR3: CASNPGTGDDEQYF. The CDR3 region has the DNA TGCGCCAGCAACCCCGGGACAGGGGACGACGAGCAGTACTTC. Complete variable domain (other parts from reference TRBV5-1 and TRBJ2-7): KAGVTQTPRYLIKTRGQQVTLSCSPISGHRSVSWYQQTPGQGLQFLFEYFSETQRNKGNFPGRFSGRQFSNSRSEMNVSTLELGDSALYLCASNPGTGDDEQYFGPGTRLTVT.

CDR3 in amino acids: CASTTSRGKGNTIYF. The CDR3 DNA sequence: TGCGCCAGCACCACCTCCCGGGGGAAAGGAAACACCATATATTTT. The chain links TRBV5-1 to TRBJ1-3; perhaps TRBD1 as D (5 bases). Trimming removed 6 bases at V and 4 bases at J, with 17 bases between. The CDR3 contains 15 residues. Per the germline V gene, CDR1 is SGHRS and CDR2 is YFSETQ.

The V and J genes are TRBV7-2 and TRBJ2-5; 7 bases are shared with TRBD1. Germline V lookup: CDR1 SGHTA, CDR2 FQGNSA. V lost 5 bases and J lost 1; bases outside the gene matches: 7. The CDR3 has 15 residues. The CDR3 nucleotides read TGTGCCAGCAGCCCCTACGGGACAGTCCAAGAGACCCAGTACTTC. Translation gives CASSPYGTVQETQYF.

The chain couples TRBV5-4 to TRBJ2-2, with D tentatively TRBD1 (5 bases). CDR3 length equals 15 residues. Trimming shortened V by 3 bases and J by 0 bases, and 9 bases separated the two germline ends. Germline CDR1 and CDR2: SGHNT and YYREEE (reference sequence). The CDR3 DNA sequence: TGTGCCAGCAGCTCAGGGCTCACGAACACCGGGGAGCTGTTTTTT. Protein sequence: CASSSGLTNTGELFF.

The chain has TRBV7-9 and TRBJ2-2, with 7 positions matching TRBD1. The germline V gene encodes CDR1 SEHNR and CDR2 FQNEAQ (reference sequence). After removal of 5 bases from V and 4 bases from J, the junction contained 4 bases not matched to a gene. CDR3 size: 14 residues. CDR3 nucleotide sequence: TGTGCCAGCAGCCGAGACAGGGCCACCGGGGAGCTGTTTTTT. Translated: CASSRDRATGELFF.

In nucleotides, the CDR3 is TGTGCCAGCTCCCCCCGGGGGGAGCTAACTATTGGCTACACCTTC. This codes for CASSPRGELTIGYTF. The chain links TRBV18 to TRBJ1-2, with D possibly being TRBD1 (5 bases). This CDR3 region has 15 residues. Trimming shortened V by 6 bases and J by 7 bases, and 21 bases separated the two germline ends. Germline V gives CDR1 KGHSH, CDR2 LQKENI.

V gene TRBV6-5 combines with J gene TRBJ1-6; a possible D gene is TRBD1 (6 bases). Germline V gene lookup returns CDR1 MNHEY and CDR2 SVGAGI. The CDR3 loop spans 14 amino acids. Trimming cost V 2 bases and J 7 bases, with 9 bases left between them. The CDR3 reads CASSYRDTNSPLHF. For the CDR3, the DNA is TGTGCCAGCAGTTACAGGGACACCAATTCACCCCTCCACTTT.

The chain has TRBV5-1 and TRBJ2-1; 11 bases are shared with TRBD1. In germline, CDR1 is SGHRS, CDR2 YFSETQ. The V gene end was trimmed by 2 bases and the J gene end by 6 bases; junction bases not matched to a gene: 7. The CDR3 contains 16 residues. Here the CDR3 DNA reads TGCGCCAGCAGCTTCAGCCTCGGGACAGGGGGCAATGAGCAGTTCTTC. It yields the protein CASSFSLGTGGNEQFF. Filled out from reference TRBV5-1 and TRBJ2-1, the complete variable domain reads KAGVTQTPRYLIKTRGQQVTLSCSPISGHRSVSWYQQTPGQGLQFLFEYFSETQRNKGNFPGRFSGRQFSNSRSEMNVSTLELGDSALYLCASSFSLGTGGNEQFFGPGTRLTVL.

The chain links TRBV7-2 to TRBJ2-4; 7 bases align to TRBD2. Per the germline V gene, CDR1 is SGHTA and CDR2 is FQGNSA. The CDR3 is made up of 14 amino acids. V was pared by 4 bases and J by 7 bases, with 7 bases of the junction left unmatched. The CDR3 nucleotides read TGTGCCAGCAGCTCTGGCGGGAGTTCGAACATTCAGTACTTC. It codes for CASSSGGSSNIQYF.